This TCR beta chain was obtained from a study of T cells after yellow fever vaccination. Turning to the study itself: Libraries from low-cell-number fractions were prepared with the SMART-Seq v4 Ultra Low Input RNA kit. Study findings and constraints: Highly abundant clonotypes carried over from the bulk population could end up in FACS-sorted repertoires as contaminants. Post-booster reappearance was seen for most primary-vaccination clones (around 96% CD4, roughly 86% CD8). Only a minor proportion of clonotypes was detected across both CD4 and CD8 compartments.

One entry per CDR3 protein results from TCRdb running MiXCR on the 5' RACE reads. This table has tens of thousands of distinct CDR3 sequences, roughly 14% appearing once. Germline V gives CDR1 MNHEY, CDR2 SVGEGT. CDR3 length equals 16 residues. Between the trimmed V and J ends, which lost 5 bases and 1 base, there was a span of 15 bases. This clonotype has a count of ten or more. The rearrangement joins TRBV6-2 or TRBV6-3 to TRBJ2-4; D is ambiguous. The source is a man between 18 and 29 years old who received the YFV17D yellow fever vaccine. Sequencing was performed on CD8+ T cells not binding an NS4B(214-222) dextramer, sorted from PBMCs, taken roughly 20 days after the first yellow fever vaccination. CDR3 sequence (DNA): TGTGCCAGCAGTCTCACGGAACACGGGGCCAAAAACATTCAGTACTTC. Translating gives CASSLTEHGAKNIQYF.